The 21 T cell receptor beta chains below all came from one sample that was sequenced in a study of prognosis after radiotherapy for stage I lung cancer. The genomic DNA TCR beta CDR3 region underwent two rounds of multiplex PCR. Individual primers that were specific to each TRBV and TRBJ gene served in first-round PCR. MiXCR, run by TCRdb on the multiplex PCR reads, gives a single entry per CDR3 protein. The table shows tens of thousands of distinct CDR3 sequences, with roughly 40% occurring only once. The sample in question was PBMCs, obtained before or after stereotactic body radiation therapy (not recorded which). Receptor source: a donor aged 50 or older with non-small cell lung cancer.

Remarks on this clonotype: A much larger clone differs by one base, so this may be a read error. The V gene is TRBV6-1, the J gene TRBJ1-1; D is ambiguous. This CDR3 has 14 amino acids. Per germline, CDR1 MNHNS and CDR2 SASEGT. CDR3 DNA: TGTGCCAGCAGCCTTTCCATAGGGAACACTGAAGCTTTATTT. Translation gives CASSLSIGNTEALF.

There are many counts of this clonotype. This chain connects TRBV9 to TRBJ2-2; no clear D. Germline CDR1 reads SGDLS; CDR2 reads YYNGEE. Between the trimmed V and J ends, which lost 0 bases and 4 bases, there was a span of 10 bases. This CDR3 has 15 residues. The CDR3 DNA reads as TGTGCCAGCAGCGTAGTTGAGGCAATCACCGGGGAGCTGTTTTTT. Translation: CASSVVEAITGELFF.

With regard to this clonotype: This likely came from a read error, as a far larger clone is one base away. V and J are TRBV6-9 and TRBJ2-7; tentatively, D is TRBD1 (6 bases). CDR3 length: 15 residues. The germline V gene encodes CDR1 MNHGY and CDR2 SVAAGI. Trimming removed 6 bases from V and 3 bases from J, with 18 bases in between. The CDR3 loop reads CASRKGGRVGYEQYF. CDR3 nucleotides: TGTGCCAGCAGAAAAGGGGGACGGGTCGGCTACGAGCAGTACTTC.

In this sample, this clonotype turned up many times. The chain joins TRBV12-3 or TRBV12-4 to TRBJ1-2; D is unresolved. Trimming took 2 bases from V and 4 from J, leaving 5 bases between them. CDR3 length: 12 amino acids. Here the CDR3 reads CASSLSSYGYTF. The CDR3 DNA sequence: TGTGCCAGCAGTTTAAGCTCCTATGGCTACACCTTC.

This chain connects TRBV6-1 to TRBJ1-6; D is perhaps TRBD1 (5 bases). From germline, CDR1 is MNHNS and CDR2 SASEGT. The CDR3 spans 15 residues. Trimming cost V 6 bases and J 9 bases, with 18 bases left between them. The CDR3 nucleotides are TGTGCCAGCAGGTCAGCTGACAGCGAGTGTTCACCCCTCCACTTT. It translates to CASRSADSECSPLHF.

This clonotype showed up many times. V usage is TRBV30 and J usage is TRBJ2-5; weak D call: TRBD2 (6 bases). Trimming cost V 1 base and J 3 bases, with 9 bases left between them. Germline values: CDR1 GTSNPN, CDR2 SVGIG (reference sequence). There are 13 residues in the CDR3. The CDR3 spells CAWSGLAEETQYF. DNA of the CDR3: TGTGCCTGGAGTGGATTAGCGGAAGAGACCCAGTACTTC. Based on the CDR3 plus reference TRBV30 and TRBJ2-5, the full variable domain is SQTIHQWPATLVQPVGSPLSLECTVEGTSNPNLYWYRQAAGRGLQLLFYSVGIGQISSEVPQNLSASRPQDRQFILSSKKLLLSDSGFYLCAWSGLAEETQYFGPGTRLLVL.

The CDR3 nucleotides are TGTGCCAGCAGCTTAGTTCCAGGGGGAGGAAATGAGCAGTTCTTC. Amino acid sequence: CASSLVPGGGNEQFF. J is TRBJ2-1 and V is TRBV11-3, with a weak D call TRBD1 (7 bases). Germline V gene lookup returns CDR1 SGHNT and CDR2 YENEEA. V was shortened by 1 base and J by 7 bases, with 14 bases between the two germline ends. The CDR3 has 15 amino acids.

As to this clonotype: A read error may be the cause here, since a much bigger clone is one base away. The rearrangement links TRBV2 to TRBJ2-5; D is uncertain. This CDR3 spans 12 amino acids. Germline V gene data show CDR1 as SNHLY and CDR2 as FYNNEI. DNA of the CDR3: TGTGTCAGCAGGCCCTTCCAAGAGACCCAGTACTTC. Translation gives CVSRPFQETQYF. Based on the CDR3 plus reference TRBV2 and TRBJ2-5, the full variable domain is EPEVTQTPSHQVTQMGQEVILRCVPISNHLYFYWYRQILGQKVEFLVSFYNNEISEKSEIFDDQFSVERPDGSNFTLKIRSTKLEDSAMYFCVSRPFQETQYFGPGTRLLVL.

At least ten counts were recorded for this clonotype. V usage is TRBV28 and J usage is TRBJ2-2; TRBD2 aligns across 7 bases. Per the germline V gene, CDR1 is MDHEN and CDR2 is SYDVKM. After removal of 10 bases from V and 8 bases from J, the junction contained 1 base not matched to a gene. This CDR3 contains 10 residues. The CDR3 is CATGGGELFF. DNA of the CDR3: TGTGCCACCGGGGGGGGGGAGCTGTTTTTT.

This clonotype has ten or more counts. The chain uses TRBV6-1 and TRBJ2-7; TRBD1 matches 9 bases. Germline CDR1 MNHNS, CDR2 SASEGT. The V and J ends lost 6 bases and 6 bases, in that order; junction bases with no gene match: 6. CDR3 length: 13 amino acids. The CDR3 sequence is CASRSRDRAEQYF. CDR3 nucleotides: TGTGCCAGCAGGTCCCGGGACAGGGCCGAGCAGTACTTC.

This clonotype occurred many times. The genes are TRBV7-2 and TRBJ1-2, with 9 bases that match TRBD1. This CDR3 comprises 16 residues. Germline CDR1 SGHTA, CDR2 FQGNSA. Germline trimming cut 5 bases from V and 3 bases from J; bases unmatched to any gene: 10. The DNA for the CDR3 is TGTGCCAGCAGCCAAGATACAGGGGGCTTGGACTATGGCTACACCTTC. Its protein product is CASSQDTGGLDYGYTF.

The CDR3 bases are TGTGCCAGCAGCTTCCGGGGCGGCCAGCCCCAGCATTTT. The encoded protein is CASSFRGGQPQHF. The chain recombines TRBV7-8 with TRBJ1-5; D is perhaps TRBD1 (5 bases). The V gene's germline CDR1 is SGHVS and CDR2 FQNEAQ. V was pared by 3 bases and J by 7 bases, with 10 bases between. CDR3 size: 13 residues.

This clonotype turned up a few times. A much more abundant neighbour one base away suggests this may be a read error. The chain carries TRBV19 and TRBJ2-6; no firm D call. The CDR3 totals 13 residues. Germline values: CDR1 LNHDA, CDR2 SQIVND (reference sequence). Trimming took 5 bases from V and 4 from J, leaving 6 bases between them. The CDR3 region is CASSVTGANVLTF. CDR3 in DNA: TGTGCCAGTAGTGTAACCGGGGCCAACGTCCTGACTTTC.

The V call is TRBV5-1, the J call TRBJ1-2; a possible D gene is TRBD1 (6 bases). The CDR3 loop spans 16 amino acids. Germline values: CDR1 SGHRS, CDR2 YFSETQ. V was cut by 4 bases and J by 0 bases, with 16 bases left in between. CDR3 amino acids: CASSHRSDSTNYGYTF. CDR3 sequence (DNA): TGCGCCAGCAGCCACCGCTCGGACAGTACTAACTATGGCTACACCTTC.

As for this clonotype: This probably arose from a read error, given a far larger clone one base away. V is TRBV6-2 or TRBV6-3 and J is TRBJ2-7; no clear D gene. Germline loops: CDR1 MNHEY, CDR2 SVGEGT. V lost 5 bases and J 6 bases, leaving 11 bases between the germline ends. This CDR3 has 12 amino acids. This CDR3 is CASSEVNSEQYF. The CDR3 region has the DNA TGTGCCAGCAGTGAAGTGAACAGCGAGCAGTACTTC.

The sample holds one count of this clonotype. Given a far larger clone just one base away, this is likely a sequencing read error. The V and J genes are TRBV6-2 or TRBV6-3 and TRBJ2-5, with TRBD2 identical over 9 bases. CDR3 length: 16 residues. Looked up from germline, CDR1 is MNHEY and CDR2 is SVGEGT. The DNA of the CDR3 is TGTGCCAGCAGTTACTCAGGACTAGCGCCCCAAGAGAACCAGTACTTC. This sequence encodes CASSYSGLAPQENQYF.

A note on this clonotype: A read error may be the cause here, since a much bigger clone is one base away. This chain uses TRBV20-1 with TRBJ2-5, with D perhaps being TRBD1 or TRBD2 (5 bases each). This CDR3 spans 16 amino acids. V lost 0 bases, J lost 1 base, and 15 bases lay in between. The germline gives CDR1 DFQATT, CDR2 SNEGSKA (reference sequence). The CDR3 DNA sequence: TGCAGTGCTAGAGATTTGGGGTCGGGGCTCCAAGAGACCCAGTACTTC. This encodes CSARDLGSGLQETQYF.

By share of the sample, this clonotype is medium-sized (0.01 to 0.1%). The rearrangement links TRBV9 to TRBJ2-2; 9 nucleotides align to TRBD1. The V gene's germline CDR1 is SGDLS and CDR2 YYNGEE. Trimming took 3 bases from V and 3 from J; bases not matched to a gene: 3. The CDR3 is 15 amino acids. CDR3 protein: CASSGGDRDTGELFF. Written as DNA, the CDR3 is TGTGCCAGCAGCGGCGGGGACAGGGACACCGGGGAGCTGTTTTTT.

This clonotype was seen ten or more times. The chain is built from TRBV5-1 and TRBJ1-1; D remains ambiguous. Germline loops: CDR1 SGHRS, CDR2 YFSETQ. Trimming stripped 2 bases from V and 4 bases from J, with 12 bases between. This CDR3 has 14 amino acids. The DNA of the CDR3 is TGCGCCAGCAGCTTTGATGCGGGTCCCACTGAAGCTTTCTTT. Translation: CASSFDAGPTEAFF.

This clonotype came up a few times. A clone one base away is much larger, so this may be a read error. The V call is TRBV7-6, the J call TRBJ2-2; 7 bases agree with TRBD2. This CDR3 is 18 amino acids long. V lost 5 bases, J lost 0 bases, and 12 bases stayed unmatched. Germline lookup yields CDR1 SGHVS and CDR2 FNYEAQ. CDR3: CASSPRGSGYTNTGELFF. CDR3 DNA: TGTGCCAGCAGCCCCCGGGGTAGCGGGTATACGAACACCGGGGAGCTGTTTTTT.

As concerns this clonotype: One end of the junction does not line up with germline, which may come from a read error. The chain recombines TRBV30 with TRBJ2-2; tentative D call: TRBD2 (5 bases). This CDR3 comprises 12 residues. Germline lookup yields CDR1 GTSNPN and CDR2 SVGIG (reference sequence). CDR3 region: CAYPSGSGKLFF. The CDR3 coding sequence is TGTGCCTACCCAAGTGGGTCCGGGAAGCTGTTTTTT. Variable domain in full (rest from reference TRBV30 and TRBJ2-2): SQTIHQWPATLVQPVGSPLSLECTVEGTSNPNLYWYRQAAGRGLQLLFYSVGIGQISSEVPQNLSASRPQDRQFILSSKKLLLSDSGFYLCAYPSGSGKLFFGEGSRLTVL.